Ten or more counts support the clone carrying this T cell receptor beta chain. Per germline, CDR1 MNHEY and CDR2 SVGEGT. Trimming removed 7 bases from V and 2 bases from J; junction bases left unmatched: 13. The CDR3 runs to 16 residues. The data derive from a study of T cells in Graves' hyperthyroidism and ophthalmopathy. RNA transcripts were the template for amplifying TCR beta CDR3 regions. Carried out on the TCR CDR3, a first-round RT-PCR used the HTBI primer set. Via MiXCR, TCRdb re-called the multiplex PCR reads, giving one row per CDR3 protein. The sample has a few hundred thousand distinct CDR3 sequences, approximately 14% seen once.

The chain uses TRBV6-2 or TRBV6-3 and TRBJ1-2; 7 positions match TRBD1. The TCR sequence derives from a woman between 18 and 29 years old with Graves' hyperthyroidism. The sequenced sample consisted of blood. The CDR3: CASTLDRTGDNYGYTF. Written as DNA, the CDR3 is TGTGCCAGCACCTTAGATCGGACAGGAGACAACTATGGCTACACCTTC.